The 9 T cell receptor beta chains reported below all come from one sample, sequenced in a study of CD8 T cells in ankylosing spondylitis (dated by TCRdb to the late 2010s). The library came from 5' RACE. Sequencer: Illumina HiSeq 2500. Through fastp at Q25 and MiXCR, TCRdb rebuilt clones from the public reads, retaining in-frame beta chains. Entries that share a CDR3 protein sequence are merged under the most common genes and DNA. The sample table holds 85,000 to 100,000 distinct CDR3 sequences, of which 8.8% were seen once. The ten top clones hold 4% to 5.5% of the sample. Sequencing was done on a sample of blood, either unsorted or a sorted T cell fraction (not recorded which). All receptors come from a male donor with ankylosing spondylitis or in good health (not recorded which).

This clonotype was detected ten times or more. The CDR3 nucleotides read TGCGCCAGCAGCCGGGCGGCTACAGTAGCTCAAGAGACCCAGTACTTC. Protein product: CASSRAATVAQETQYF. This chain joins TRBV5-1 and TRBJ2-5; no reliable D call. V lost 4 bases and J lost 2, with 18 bases in between. This CDR3 contains 16 residues. Germline V CDR1 and CDR2: SGHRS, YFSETQ.

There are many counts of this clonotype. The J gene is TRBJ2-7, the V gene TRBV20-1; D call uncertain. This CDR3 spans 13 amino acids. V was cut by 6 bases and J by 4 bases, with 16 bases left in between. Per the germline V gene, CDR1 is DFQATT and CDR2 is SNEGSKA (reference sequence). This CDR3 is CSASRPDSYEQYF. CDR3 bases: TGCAGTGCATCCCGACCCGACTCTTACGAGCAGTACTTC.

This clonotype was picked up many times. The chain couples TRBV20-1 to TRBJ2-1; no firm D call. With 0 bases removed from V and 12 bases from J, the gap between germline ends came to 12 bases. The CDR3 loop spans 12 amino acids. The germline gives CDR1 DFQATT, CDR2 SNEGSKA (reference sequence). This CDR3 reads CSARDRSPGQFF. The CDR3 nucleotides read TGCAGTGCTAGAGATCGTTCACCTGGGCAGTTCTTC.

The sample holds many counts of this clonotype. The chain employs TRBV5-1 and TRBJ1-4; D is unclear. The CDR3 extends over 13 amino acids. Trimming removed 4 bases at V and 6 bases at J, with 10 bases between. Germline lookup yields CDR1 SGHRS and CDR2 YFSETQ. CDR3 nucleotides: TGCGCCAGCAGCGAAAATACCGATGAAAAACTGTTTTTT. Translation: CASSENTDEKLFF.

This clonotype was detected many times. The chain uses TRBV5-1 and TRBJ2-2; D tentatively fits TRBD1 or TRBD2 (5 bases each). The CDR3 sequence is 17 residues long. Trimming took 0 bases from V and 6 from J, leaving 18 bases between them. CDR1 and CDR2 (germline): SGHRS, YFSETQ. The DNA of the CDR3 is TGCGCCAGCAGCTTGGTGAAGAGGGGCCCGGTCGCCGGGGAGCTGTTTTTT. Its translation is CASSLVKRGPVAGELFF.

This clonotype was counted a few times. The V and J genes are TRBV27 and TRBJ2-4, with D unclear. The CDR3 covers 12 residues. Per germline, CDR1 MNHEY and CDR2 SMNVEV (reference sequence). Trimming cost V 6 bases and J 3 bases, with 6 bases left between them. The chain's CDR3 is CASRKFKNIQYF. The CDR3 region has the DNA TGTGCCAGCAGGAAATTCAAAAACATTCAGTACTTC.

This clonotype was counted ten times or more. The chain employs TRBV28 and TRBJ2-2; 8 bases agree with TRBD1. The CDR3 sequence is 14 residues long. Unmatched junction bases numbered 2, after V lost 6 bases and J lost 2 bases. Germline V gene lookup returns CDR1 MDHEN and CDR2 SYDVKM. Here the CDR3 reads CASRQGGNTGELFF. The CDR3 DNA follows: TGTGCCAGCAGACAGGGGGGTAACACCGGGGAGCTGTTTTTT.

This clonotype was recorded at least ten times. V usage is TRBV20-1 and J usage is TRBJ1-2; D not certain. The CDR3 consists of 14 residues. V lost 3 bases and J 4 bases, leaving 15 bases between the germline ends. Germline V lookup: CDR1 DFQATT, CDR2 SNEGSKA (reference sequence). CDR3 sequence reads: CSARGTSGSYGYTF. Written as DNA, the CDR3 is TGCAGTGCTAGGGGTACTTCGGGTTCCTATGGCTACACCTTC.

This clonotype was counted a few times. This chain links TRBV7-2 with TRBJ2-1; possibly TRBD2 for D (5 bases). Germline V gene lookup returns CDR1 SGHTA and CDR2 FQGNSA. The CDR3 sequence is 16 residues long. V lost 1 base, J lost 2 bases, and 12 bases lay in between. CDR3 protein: CASSLGAGSTYNEQFF. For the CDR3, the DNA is TGTGCCAGCAGCTTAGGGGCTGGGAGCACCTACAATGAGCAGTTCTTC.